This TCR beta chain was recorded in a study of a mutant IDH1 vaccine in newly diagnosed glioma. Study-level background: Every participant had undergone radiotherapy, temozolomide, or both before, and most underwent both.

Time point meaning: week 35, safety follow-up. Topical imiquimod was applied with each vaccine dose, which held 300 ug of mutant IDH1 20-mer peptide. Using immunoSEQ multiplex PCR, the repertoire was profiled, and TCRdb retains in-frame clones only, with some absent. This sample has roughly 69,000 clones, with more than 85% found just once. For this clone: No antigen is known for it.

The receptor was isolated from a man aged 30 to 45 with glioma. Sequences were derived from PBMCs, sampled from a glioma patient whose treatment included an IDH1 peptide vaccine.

Written as DNA, the CDR3 is TGTGCCAGCAGTGCGGGGACAGGGGATATGGACTACACCTTC. Its translation: CASSAGTGDMDYTF. This chain links TRBV28 with TRBJ1-2; TRBD1 matches 10 bases. The V gene end was trimmed by 5 bases and the J gene end by 10 bases; junction bases not matched to a gene: 10. This CDR3 has 14 amino acids. Per the germline V gene, CDR1 is MDHEN and CDR2 is SYDVKM.